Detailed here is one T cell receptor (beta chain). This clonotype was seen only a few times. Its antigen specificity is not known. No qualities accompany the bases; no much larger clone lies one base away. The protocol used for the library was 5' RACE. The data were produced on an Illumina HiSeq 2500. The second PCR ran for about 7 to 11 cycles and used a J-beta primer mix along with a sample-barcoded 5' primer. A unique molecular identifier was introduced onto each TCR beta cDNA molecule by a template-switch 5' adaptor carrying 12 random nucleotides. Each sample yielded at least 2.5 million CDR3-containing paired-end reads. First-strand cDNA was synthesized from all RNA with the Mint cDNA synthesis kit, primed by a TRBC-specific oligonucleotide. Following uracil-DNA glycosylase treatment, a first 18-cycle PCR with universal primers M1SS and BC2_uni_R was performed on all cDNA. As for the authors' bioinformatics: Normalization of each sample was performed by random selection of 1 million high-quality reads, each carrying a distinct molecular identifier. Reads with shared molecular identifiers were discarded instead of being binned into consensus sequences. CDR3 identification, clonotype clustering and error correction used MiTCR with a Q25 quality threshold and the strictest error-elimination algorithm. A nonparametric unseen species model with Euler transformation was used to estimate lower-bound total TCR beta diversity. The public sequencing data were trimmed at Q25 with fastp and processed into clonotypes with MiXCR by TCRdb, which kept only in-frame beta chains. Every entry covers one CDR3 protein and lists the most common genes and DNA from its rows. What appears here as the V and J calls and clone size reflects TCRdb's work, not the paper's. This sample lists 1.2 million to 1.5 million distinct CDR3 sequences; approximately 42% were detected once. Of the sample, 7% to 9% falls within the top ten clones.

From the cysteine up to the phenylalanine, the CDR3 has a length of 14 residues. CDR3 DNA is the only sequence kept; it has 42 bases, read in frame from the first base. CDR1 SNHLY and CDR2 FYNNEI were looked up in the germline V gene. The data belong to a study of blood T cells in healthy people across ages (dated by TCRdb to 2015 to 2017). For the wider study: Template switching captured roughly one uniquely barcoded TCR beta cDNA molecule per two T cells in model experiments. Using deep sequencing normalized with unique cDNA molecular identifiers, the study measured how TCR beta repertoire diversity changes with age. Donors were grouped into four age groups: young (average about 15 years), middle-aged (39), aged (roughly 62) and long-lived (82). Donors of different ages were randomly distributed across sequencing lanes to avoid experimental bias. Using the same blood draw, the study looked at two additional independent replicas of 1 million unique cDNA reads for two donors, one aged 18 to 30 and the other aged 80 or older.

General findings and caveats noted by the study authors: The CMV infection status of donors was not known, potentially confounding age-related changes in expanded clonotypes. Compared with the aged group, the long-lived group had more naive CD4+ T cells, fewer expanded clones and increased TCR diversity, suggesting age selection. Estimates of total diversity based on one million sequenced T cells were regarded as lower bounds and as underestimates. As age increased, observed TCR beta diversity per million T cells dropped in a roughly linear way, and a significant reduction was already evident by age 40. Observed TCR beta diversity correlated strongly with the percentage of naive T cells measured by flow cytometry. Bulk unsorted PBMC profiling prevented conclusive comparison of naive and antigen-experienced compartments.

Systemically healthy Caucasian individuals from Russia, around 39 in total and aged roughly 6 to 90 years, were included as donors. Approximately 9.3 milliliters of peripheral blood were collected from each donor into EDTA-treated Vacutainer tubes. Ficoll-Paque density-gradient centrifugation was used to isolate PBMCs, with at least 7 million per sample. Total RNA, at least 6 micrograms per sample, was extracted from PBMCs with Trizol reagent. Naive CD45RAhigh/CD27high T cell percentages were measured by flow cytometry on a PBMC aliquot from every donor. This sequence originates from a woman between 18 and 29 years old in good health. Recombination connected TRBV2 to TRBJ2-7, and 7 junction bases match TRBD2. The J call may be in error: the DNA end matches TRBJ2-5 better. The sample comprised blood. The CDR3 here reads CASSADRDYGTQYF. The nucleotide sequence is TGTGCCAGCAGCGCTGACCGGGACTACGGGACCCAGTACTTC.